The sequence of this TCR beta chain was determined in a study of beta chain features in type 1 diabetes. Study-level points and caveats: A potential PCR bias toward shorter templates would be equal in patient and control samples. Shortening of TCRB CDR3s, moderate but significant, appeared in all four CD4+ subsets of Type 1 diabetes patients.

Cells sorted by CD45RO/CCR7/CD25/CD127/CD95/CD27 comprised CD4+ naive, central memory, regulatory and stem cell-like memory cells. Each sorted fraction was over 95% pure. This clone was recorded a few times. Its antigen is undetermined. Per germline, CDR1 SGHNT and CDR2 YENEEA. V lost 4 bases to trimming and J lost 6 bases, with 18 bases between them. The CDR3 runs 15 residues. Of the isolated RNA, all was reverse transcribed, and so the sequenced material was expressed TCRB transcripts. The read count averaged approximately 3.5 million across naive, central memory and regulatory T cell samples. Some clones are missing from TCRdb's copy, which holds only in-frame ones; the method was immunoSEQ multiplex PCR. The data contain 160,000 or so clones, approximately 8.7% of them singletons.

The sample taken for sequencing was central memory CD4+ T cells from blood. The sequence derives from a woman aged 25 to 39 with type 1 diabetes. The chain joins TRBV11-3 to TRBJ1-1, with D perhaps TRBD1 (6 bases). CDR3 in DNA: TGTGCCAGCAGCTACCGAGCAAGGGGGAGGGCTGAAGCTTTCTTT. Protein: CASSYRARGRAEAFF. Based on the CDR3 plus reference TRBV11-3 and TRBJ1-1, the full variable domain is EAGVVQSPRYKIIEKKQPVAFWCNPISGHNTLYWYLQNLGQGPELLIRYENEEAVDDSQLPKDRFSAERLKGVDSTLKIQPAELGDSAVYLCASSYRARGRAEAFFGQGTRLTVV.